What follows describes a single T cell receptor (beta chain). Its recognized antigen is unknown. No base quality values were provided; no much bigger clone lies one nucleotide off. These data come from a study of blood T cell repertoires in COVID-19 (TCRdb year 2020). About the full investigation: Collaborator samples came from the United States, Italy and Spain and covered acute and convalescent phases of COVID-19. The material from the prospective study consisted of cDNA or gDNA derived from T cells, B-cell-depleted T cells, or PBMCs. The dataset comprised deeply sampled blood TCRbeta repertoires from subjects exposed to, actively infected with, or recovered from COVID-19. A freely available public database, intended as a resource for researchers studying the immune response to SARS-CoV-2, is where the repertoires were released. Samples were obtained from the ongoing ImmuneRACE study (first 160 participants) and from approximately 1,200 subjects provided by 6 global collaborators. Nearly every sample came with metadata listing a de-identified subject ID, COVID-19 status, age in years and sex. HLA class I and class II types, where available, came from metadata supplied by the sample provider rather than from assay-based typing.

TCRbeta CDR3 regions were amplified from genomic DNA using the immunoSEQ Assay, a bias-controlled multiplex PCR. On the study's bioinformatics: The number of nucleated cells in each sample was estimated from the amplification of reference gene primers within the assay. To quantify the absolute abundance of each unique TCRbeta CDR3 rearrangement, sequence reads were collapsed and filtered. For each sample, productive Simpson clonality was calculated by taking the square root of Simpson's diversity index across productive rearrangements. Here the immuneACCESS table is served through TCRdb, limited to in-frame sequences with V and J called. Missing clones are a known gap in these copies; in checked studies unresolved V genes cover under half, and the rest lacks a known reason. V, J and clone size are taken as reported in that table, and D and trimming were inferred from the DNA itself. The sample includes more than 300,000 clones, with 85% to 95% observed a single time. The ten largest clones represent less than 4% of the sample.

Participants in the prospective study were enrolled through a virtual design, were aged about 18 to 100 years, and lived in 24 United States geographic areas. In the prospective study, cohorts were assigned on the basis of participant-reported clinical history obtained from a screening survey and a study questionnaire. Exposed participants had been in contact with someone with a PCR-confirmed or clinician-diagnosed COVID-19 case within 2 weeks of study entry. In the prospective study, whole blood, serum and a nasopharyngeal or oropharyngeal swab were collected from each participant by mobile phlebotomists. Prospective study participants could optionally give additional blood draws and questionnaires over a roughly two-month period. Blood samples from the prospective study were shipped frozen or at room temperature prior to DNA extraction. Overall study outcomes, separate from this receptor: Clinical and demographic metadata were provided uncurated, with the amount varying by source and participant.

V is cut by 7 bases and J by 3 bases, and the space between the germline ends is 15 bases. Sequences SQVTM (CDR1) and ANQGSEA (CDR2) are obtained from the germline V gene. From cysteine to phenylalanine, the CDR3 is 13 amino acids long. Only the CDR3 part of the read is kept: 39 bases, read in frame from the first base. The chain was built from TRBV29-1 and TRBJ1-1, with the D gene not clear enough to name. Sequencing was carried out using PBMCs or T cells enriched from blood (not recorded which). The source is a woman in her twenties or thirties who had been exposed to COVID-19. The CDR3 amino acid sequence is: CSAPLHGDTEAFF. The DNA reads TGCAGCGCCCCTCTCCACGGTGACACTGAAGCTTTCTTT.